The 9 T cell receptor beta chains below come from one sample, sequenced in a study of cytomegalovirus exposure and HLA in healthy donors. 13 Jbeta primers and 60 Vbeta primers were used for the PCR. Here immunoSEQ multiplex PCR was the method, and the copy in TCRdb shows in-frame clones only, minus some. The sample includes about 160,000 clones, 65% to 85% of them seen just once. The sample taken for sequencing was PBMCs. These receptors came from a man aged 40-55 years in good health and CMV-seropositive.

This chain joins TRBV5-1 and TRBJ2-7; 7 positions match TRBD1. The V segment lost 3 bases and the J segment 3 bases; nucleotides outside the gene matches: 3. The CDR3 sequence is 13 residues long. Germline V CDR1 and CDR2: SGHRS, YFSETQ. The chain's CDR3 is CASSSPGGYEQYF. The DNA of the CDR3 is TGCGCCAGCAGCTCGCCAGGGGGCTACGAGCAGTACTTC.

This rearrangement joins TRBV25-1 to TRBJ1-1; possible D gene TRBD1, 5 bases. The CDR3 extends over 13 amino acids. V gave up 3 bases and J gave up 11 bases, with 16 bases separating them. The germline V gene encodes CDR1 MGHDK and CDR2 SYGVNS. The CDR3 protein is CASSDTRGRRAFF. In DNA, the CDR3 is TGTGCCAGCAGTGATACAAGGGGCCGGCGGGCTTTCTTT.

This clone appeared a single time. The genes are TRBV4-3 and TRBJ1-4; D is ambiguous. V lost 0 bases and J lost 4, with 9 bases in between. CDR3 length: 15 residues. Germline values: CDR1 LGHNA, CDR2 YSLEER. The CDR3 region has the DNA TGCGCCAGCAGCCAAGATCTTAAGAGTAATGAAAAACTGTTTTTT. This codes for CASSQDLKSNEKLFF.

The rearrangement joins TRBV5-1 to TRBJ2-5, with D tentatively TRBD2 (5 bases). The V gene lost 6 bases and the J gene lost 3 bases, with 15 bases spanning the gap. The CDR3 runs to 14 residues. Germline-derived CDR1 and CDR2 are SGHRS and YFSETQ. CDR3: CASNPGGRKETQYF. The CDR3 DNA reads as TGCGCCAGCAACCCCGGAGGCCGGAAAGAGACCCAGTACTTC.

In its sample, this clone was seen a few times. The J gene is TRBJ1-1, the V gene TRBV10-3; D may be TRBD1 (6 bases). The CDR3 has 18 amino acids. Germline V CDR1 and CDR2: ENHRY, SYGVKD. Trimming stripped 8 bases from V and 0 bases from J, with 25 bases between. The CDR3 sequence is CAISPLDTGYGMNTEAFF. CDR3 sequence (DNA): TGTGCCATCTCGCCGCTTGATACAGGGTACGGAATGAACACTGAAGCTTTCTTT.

The chain has TRBV27 and TRBJ2-7, with D unresolved. The length of the CDR3 is 13 residues. Trimming shortened V by 2 bases and J by 0 bases, and 5 bases separated the two germline ends. Germline lookup yields CDR1 MNHEY and CDR2 SMNVEV (reference sequence). As DNA, the CDR3 is TGTGCCAGCAGTTTAGTCTTCTCCTACGAGCAGTACTTC. This codes for CASSLVFSYEQYF.

J is TRBJ1-1 and V is TRBV6-1, with D maybe TRBD1 (6 bases). This CDR3 is 13 amino acids long. V was shortened by 7 bases and J by 5 bases, with 14 bases between the two germline ends. From germline, CDR1 is MNHNS and CDR2 SASEGT. The DNA for the CDR3 is TGTGCCAGCAATGGGGGCGAATGGACTGAAGCTTTCTTT. Its protein product is CASNGGEWTEAFF.

This chain joins TRBV29-1 and TRBJ1-1; D is unresolved. CDR3 length: 12 residues. Germline CDR1 and CDR2: SQVTM and ANQGSEA. With 0 bases removed from V and 2 bases from J, the gap between germline ends came to 4 bases. CDR3 in amino acids: CSVEDQNTEAFF. The DNA for the CDR3 is TGCAGCGTTGAAGATCAAAACACTGAAGCTTTCTTT.

This clone occurred a few times. The rearrangement uses TRBV6-1 and TRBJ1-1; TRBD1 aligns across 9 bases. The ends lost 0 bases at V and 5 bases at J; junction bases unmatched: 7. The CDR3 has 16 residues. CDR1 is MNHNS, CDR2 SASEGT, per germline. The chain's CDR3 is CASSEAPGDRVTEAFF. Here the CDR3 DNA reads TGTGCCAGCAGTGAAGCTCCGGGGGACAGGGTGACTGAAGCTTTCTTT.